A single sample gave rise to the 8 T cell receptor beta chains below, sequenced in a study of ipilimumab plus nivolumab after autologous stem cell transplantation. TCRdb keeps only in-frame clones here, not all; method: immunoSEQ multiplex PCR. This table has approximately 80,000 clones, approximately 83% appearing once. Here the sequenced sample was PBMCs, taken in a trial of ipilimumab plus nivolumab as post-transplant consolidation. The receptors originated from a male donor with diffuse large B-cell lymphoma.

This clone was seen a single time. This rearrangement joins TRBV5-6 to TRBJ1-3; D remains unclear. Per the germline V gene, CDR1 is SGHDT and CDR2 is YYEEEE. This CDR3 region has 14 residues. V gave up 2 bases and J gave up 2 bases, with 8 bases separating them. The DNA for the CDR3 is TGTGCCAGCAGCTTCAATGTCGCTGGAAACACCATATATTTT. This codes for CASSFNVAGNTIYF.

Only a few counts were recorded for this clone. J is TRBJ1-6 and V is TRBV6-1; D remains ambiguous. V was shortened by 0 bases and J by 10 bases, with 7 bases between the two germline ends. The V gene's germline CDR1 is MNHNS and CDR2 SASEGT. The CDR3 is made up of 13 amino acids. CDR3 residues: CASSEAWSSPLHF. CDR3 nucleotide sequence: TGTGCCAGCAGTGAAGCGTGGTCATCACCCCTCCACTTT.

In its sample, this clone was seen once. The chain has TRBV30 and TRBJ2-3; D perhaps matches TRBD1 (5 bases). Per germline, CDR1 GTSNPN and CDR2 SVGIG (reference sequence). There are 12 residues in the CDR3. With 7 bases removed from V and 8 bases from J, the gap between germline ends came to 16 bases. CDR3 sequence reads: CASNVGQGTQYF. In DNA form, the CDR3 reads TGTGCCTCAAACGTAGGGCAGGGTACGCAGTATTTT. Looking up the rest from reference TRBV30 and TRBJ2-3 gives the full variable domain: SQTIHQWPATLVQPVGSPLSLECTVEGTSNPNLYWYRQAAGRGLQLLFYSVGIGQISSEVPQNLSASRPQDRQFILSSKKLLLSDSGFYLCASNVGQGTQYFGPGTRLTVL.

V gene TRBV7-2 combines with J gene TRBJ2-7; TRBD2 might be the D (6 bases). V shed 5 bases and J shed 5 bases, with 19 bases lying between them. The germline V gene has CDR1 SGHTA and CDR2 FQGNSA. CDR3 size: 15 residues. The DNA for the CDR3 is TGTGCCAGCAGCCGACTCGGGACTGCTGTAGACGAGCAGTACTTC. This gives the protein CASSRLGTAVDEQYF. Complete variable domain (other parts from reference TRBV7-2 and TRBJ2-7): GAGVSQSPSNKVTEKGKDVELRCDPISGHTALYWYRQSLGQGLEFLIYFQGNSAPDKSGLPSDRFSAERTGGSVSTLTIQRTQQEDSAVYLCASSRLGTAVDEQYFGPGTRLTVT.

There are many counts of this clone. DNA for the CDR3: TGCGCCAGCAGCTTTAAAAGGGGAACTAATGAAAAACTGTTTTTT. It yields the protein CASSFKRGTNEKLFF. V and J are TRBV5-1 and TRBJ1-4, with D possibly being TRBD1 (5 bases). CDR1 and CDR2 (germline): SGHRS, YFSETQ. There are 15 residues in the CDR3. Trimming left V 2 bases short and J 1 base short, with 9 bases between.

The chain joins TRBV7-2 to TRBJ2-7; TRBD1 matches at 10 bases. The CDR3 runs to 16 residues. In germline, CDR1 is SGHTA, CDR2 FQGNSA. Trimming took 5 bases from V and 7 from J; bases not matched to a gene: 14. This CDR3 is CASSVRPGQGKLEQYF. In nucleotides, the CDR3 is TGTGCCAGCAGCGTTAGGCCGGGACAGGGGAAATTGGAGCAGTACTTC.

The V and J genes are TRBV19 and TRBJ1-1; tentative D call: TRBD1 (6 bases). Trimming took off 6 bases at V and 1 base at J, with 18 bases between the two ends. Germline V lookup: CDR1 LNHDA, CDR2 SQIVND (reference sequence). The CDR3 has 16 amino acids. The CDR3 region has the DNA TGTGCCAGTAGCGACAGTTACAGGGCCTCGAACACTGAAGCTTTCTTT. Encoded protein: CASSDSYRASNTEAFF.

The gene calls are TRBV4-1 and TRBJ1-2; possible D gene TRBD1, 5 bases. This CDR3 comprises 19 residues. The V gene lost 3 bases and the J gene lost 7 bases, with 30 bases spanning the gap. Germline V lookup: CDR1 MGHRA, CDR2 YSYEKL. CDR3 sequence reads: CASSHGKGAPPGKMVGYTF. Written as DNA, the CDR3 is TGCGCCAGCAGCCACGGAAAAGGGGCCCCGCCAGGGAAAATGGTTGGCTACACCTTC.